The present entry profiles one TCR beta chain with its context. Cohorts were based on clinical histories the participants reported. Participants classified as exposed had met a COVID-19 case within 2 weeks before study entry. The data originate from a study of blood T cell repertoires in COVID-19. Study context: Sources were T cells, B-cell-depleted T cells, or PBMCs; the material itself was cDNA or gDNA.

The CDR3 extends over 19 amino acids. J was trimmed by 0 bases and V by 3 bases; bases with no gene match: 12. Original data processing: Reference gene primer amplification gave estimated nucleated cell counts. Produced via immunoSEQ multiplex PCR; TCRdb's table is partial and in-frame only. Clone size and the V and J calls come from that table; the DNA yielded D and trimming. This table holds around 160,000 clones, over 80% found once. The rearrangement links TRBV5-3 to TRBJ2-1, with 10 bases that match TRBD2. TRBV5-3 is given ORF status, its function remaining uncertain. The sequenced sample consisted of PBMCs or T cells enriched from blood (not recorded which). The origin of this receptor is a woman aged 45 to 65 who had been exposed to COVID-19. The CDR3 bases are TGTGCCAGAAGCTCCCCCGGACTAGCGGTTTTTTCCTCCTACAATGAGCAGTTCTTC. Translation gives CARSSPGLAVFSSYNEQFF.